Detailed here is one T cell receptor (beta chain). A few counts support this clonotype. Its antigen is still unknown. Base qualities are not recorded, but no much larger clone differs from it by a single base. The data are from a study of T-cell memory formation after mild COVID-19 (dated by TCRdb to 2020 to 2023). Notes on the research overall: Most TCR sequence clusters were specific to one of the two donors. T-cell clones expanding and contracting after mild COVID-19 in two donors were tracked by longitudinal TCRalpha and TCRbeta repertoire sequencing. The cohort was made up of two young adult volunteers, one female and one male, who were previously healthy.

Results the study describes overall, beyond this receptor: Balanced CD4/CD8 phenotypes were observed for clones contracting from day 15 to 85, whereas a bias towards CD4+ was observed for a second wave of clones expanding from day 15 to 37. Contracting CD4+ clones appeared mostly in the CM and EM memory subsets, whereas CD8+ clones were enriched in EMRA. The second-wave clones that peaked on day 37 were not confirmed to be SARS-CoV-2 specific. Some responding clones were found in pre-infection memory, which suggests that pre-existing cross-reactive memory T cells took part in the SARS-CoV-2 response. Only a couple of mild cases were covered by the study, and larger cohorts that include severe cases with pre-infection samples were considered necessary.

The CDR1 and CDR2 encoded by the germline V gene (reference sequence) are SEHNR and FQNEAQ. From the cysteine up to the phenylalanine, the CDR3 has a length of 13 residues. The entry retains the CDR3 DNA only, 39 bases that are in frame from base 1. V is clipped by 5 bases and J by 1 base, and the sequence between their germline boundaries is 8 bases long. PBMCs were isolated by Ficoll-Paque density gradient centrifugation. TCRdb records Illumina NovaSeq 6000 as the sequencer. TCRalpha and TCRbeta cDNA libraries were built by 5'RACE with constant-segment primers, adding sample barcodes and unique molecular identifiers. RNA was extracted from every sample with Trizol reagent. Amplification of the libraries took two PCR steps, and the second step added a second sample barcode plus Illumina TruSeq adapters. Sequencing of the libraries was done on an Illumina NovaSeq, producing 2 x 150 bp paired-end reads. The study's own analysis went as follows. The reads were demultiplexed and collapsed into UMI-guided consensus sequences using migec v1.2.7. Using mixcr v2.1.11, UMI consensuses were aligned to TRA and TRB V and J templates and then assembled into clonotypes. Clonotypes were classified as expanded or contracted when called significant by both edgeR and NoisET, with noise models trained on biological replicates. For edgeR calls, the thresholds were a false discovery rate-adjusted p below 0.01 and a log2 fold-change of 1. As an exploratory analysis of dynamics, PCA with hierarchical clustering was applied to max-normalized trajectories of the 1000 most abundant clonotypes. Each responding clone was given a CD4 or CD8 phenotype based on the CD4+ and CD8+ repertoires, which had been sequenced separately. The public sequencing data were trimmed at Q25 with fastp and processed into clonotypes with MiXCR by TCRdb, which kept only in-frame beta chains. Each entry merges the rows of one CDR3 protein and shows their most common DNA and genes. These V and J calls are TCRdb output, not the study's own analysis. The sample includes fewer than 350,000 distinct CDR3 sequences, with roughly an eighth observed a single time. The ten largest clonotypes hold about 21% of the sample.

This TCR came from a man in his late teens or twenties who had mild COVID-19 (a few samples of this study predate the infection). The sample titles of this study are shuffled in the database, so cell type and time point are left out; the donor was told from shared clones. The sequencing input was PBMCs or a T cell subset sorted from them (not recorded which). The chain is assembled from TRBV7-9 and TRBJ1-1; the D gene assignment is ambiguous. The CDR3 protein is CASSISPNTEAFF. The sequenced DNA is TGTGCCAGCAGCATAAGCCCGAACACTGAAGCTTTCTTT.